This T cell receptor (beta chain) was sequenced in a study of CD8 T cells in Susac syndrome. Study-wide points: Acknowledgment was made by the study that its TCR sequencing and HLA analysis involved a relatively small number of individuals.

Trimming cost V 8 bases and J 3 bases, with 16 bases left between them. The CDR3 is 15 residues long. CDR1 and CDR2 from the germline V gene are SNHLY and FYNNEI. Treatment-naive patients with stable or active relapsing-remitting disease served as multiple sclerosis controls. CD8+ and CD4+ T cells were negatively isolated; TEMRA cells were FACS-enriched. Reverse transcription of about 0.45 to 1 ug RNA was performed with random hexamers. Using its own MiXCR run on the immunoSEQ multiplex PCR reads, TCRdb lists one record per CDR3 protein. The table records about 160,000 distinct CDR3 sequences, approximately 93% of them present only once. Concerning this clonotype itself: What it binds is not known.

This receptor was identified in a human donor with multiple sclerosis. What was sequenced was CD4+ T cells from PBMCs. This chain joins TRBV2 and TRBJ2-2, with D possibly called TRBD1 or TRBD2 (5 bases each). The CDR3 bases are TGTGCCAGCGAGGGGCCAGGAGCGTACACCGGGGAGCTGTTTTTT. Translated, it gives CASEGPGAYTGELFF.